These T cell receptor beta chains were read from a single sample in a study of identical twins. TCRdb re-derived calls from the 5' RACE reads in MiXCR, one entry per CDR3 protein. Counted here are roughly 350,000 distinct CDR3 sequences, 7% to 9.5% occurring once; the ten biggest clones make up 8% to 9.5%. The sequencing input was naive T cells sorted from blood. The source is a woman aged 50 to 60 in good health. The CDR3 runs from the conserved cysteine through the conserved F or W. D genes are given only for firm matches. Clone size, where shown, is once, few, many, or a class for clones that have expanded.

>TRBJ2-1|few|TRBV12-3/TRBV12-4|TRBD1
CASSLTGVDEQFF
TGTGCCAGCAGTTTAACAGGGGTCGATGAGCAGTTCTTC
>TRBJ2-2|few|TRBV12-3/TRBV12-4|TRBD2
CASSLREPFAGVGTGELFF
TGTGCCAGCAGTTTAAGGGAGCCCTTCGCGGGAGTAGGTACCGGGGAGCTGTTTTTT
>TRBJ2-1|.|TRBV5-1|TRBD2
CASTILAGGYNEQFF
TGCGCCAGCACCATCCTAGCGGGGGGTTACAATGAGCAGTTCTTC
>TRBJ2-7|.|TRBV24-1|.
CATSDRYEQYF
TGTGCCACCAGTGATCGCTACGAGCAGTACTTC
>TRBJ2-2|.|TRBV29-1|TRBD1
CSAEDRALTGELFF
TGCAGCGCCGAAGACAGGGCCCTCACCGGGGAGCTGTTTTTT
>TRBJ2-5|.|TRBV5-1|TRBD2
CASSLGTSGRTETQYF
TGCGCCAGCAGCCTGGGGACTAGCGGGAGAACAGAGACCCAGTACTTC
>TRBJ2-3|.|TRBV12-3/TRBV12-4|.
CASSAILPDTQYF
TGTGCCAGCAGTGCAATCCTGCCAGATACGCAGTATTTT
>TRBJ2-5|few|TRBV7-9|TRBD2
CASSPGLAVTQETQYF
TGTGCCAGCAGCCCAGGACTAGCGGTCACCCAAGAGACCCAGTACTTC
>TRBJ2-3|many|TRBV29-1|.
CSVGTVGDTQYF
TGCAGCGTTGGTACGGTCGGTGATACGCAGTATTTT
>TRBJ2-1|many|TRBV12-5|.
CASGLVHRGLEQFF
TGTGCTAGTGGTTTGGTACACCGGGGACTTGAGCAGTTCTTC
>TRBJ2-1|few|TRBV14|TRBD2
CASSRANGLAQGNEQFF
TGTGCCAGCAGCCGGGCGAATGGACTAGCGCAAGGAAATGAGCAGTTCTTC
>TRBJ2-5|.|TRBV29-1|TRBD1
CSVPGTGQETQYF
TGCAGCGTTCCCGGGACAGGACAAGAGACCCAGTACTTC
>TRBJ2-5|many|TRBV20-1|.
CSARVEGQETQYF
TGCAGTGCTAGGGTTGAGGGTCAAGAGACCCAGTACTTC
>TRBJ2-3|few|TRBV4-1|.
CASSNVADTQYF
TGCGCCAGCTCCAACGTGGCAGATACGCAGTATTTT
>TRBJ1-4|many|TRBV10-2|TRBD1
CASSEREGQGTEKLFF
TGCGCCAGCAGTGAGAGGGAGGGACAGGGGACAGAAAAACTGTTTTTT
>TRBJ2-5|many|TRBV3-1|.
CASSQDPTEGETQYF
TGTGCCAGCAGCCAAGATCCGACTGAGGGCGAGACCCAGTACTTC
>TRBJ1-4|few|TRBV5-1|TRBD1
CASSPSGQEDEKLFF
TGCGCCAGCAGCCCATCGGGACAGGAGGATGAAAAACTGTTTTTT
>TRBJ2-1|.|TRBV5-1|.
CASRDTSPSQFF
TGCGCCAGCAGAGACACCTCCCCGTCGCAGTTCTTC
>TRBJ2-1|.|TRBV19|.
CASSAHQGVGYNEQFF
TGTGCCAGTAGTGCCCACCAGGGTGTGGGGTACAATGAGCAGTTCTTC
>TRBJ1-1|many|TRBV12-3/TRBV12-4|TRBD1
CASTLRTGTGYTEAFF
TGTGCCAGCACCCTCCGTACCGGGACAGGATACACTGAAGCTTTCTTT
>TRBJ2-2|.|TRBV20-1|TRBD2
CSASSGLAGFGSPGELFF
TGCAGTGCTAGTTCGGGACTAGCGGGATTCGGGTCGCCCGGGGAGCTGTTTTTT
>TRBJ2-1|many|TRBV5-6|.
CASSFDGRQFF
TGTGCCAGCAGCTTCGACGGGAGACAGTTCTTC
>TRBJ1-3|many|TRBV4-1|.
CASSPTAARGNTIYF
TGCGCCAGCAGCCCTACGGCAGCAAGGGGAAACACCATATATTTT
>TRBJ1-1|.|TRBV11-2|.
CASSFRASDPEAFF
TGTGCCAGCAGCTTCAGGGCTTCAGACCCTGAAGCTTTCTTT
>TRBJ2-2|few|TRBV10-1|TRBD1
CASRGQGIRTGELFF
TGCGCCAGCAGGGGACAGGGGATTCGTACCGGGGAGCTGTTTTTT
>TRBJ2-1|many|TRBV5-1|.
CASSLVGYNEQFF
TGCGCCAGCAGCTTGGTCGGATACAATGAGCAGTTCTTC
>TRBJ2-3|few|TRBV20-1|TRBD2
CSARDRLAGTDTQYF
TGCAGTGCTAGAGATCGACTAGCGGGCACAGATACGCAGTATTTT
>TRBJ2-1|.|TRBV2|.
CASSDQLVLFDEQFF
TGTGCCAGCAGTGACCAACTAGTTCTTTTCGATGAGCAGTTCTTC
>TRBJ2-1|.|TRBV14|.
CASSQDLDNEQFF
TGTGCCAGCAGCCAAGATTTGGACAATGAGCAGTTCTTC
>TRBJ2-3|many|TRBV12-3/TRBV12-4|.
CASSFPTSTDTQYF
TGTGCCAGCAGTTTTCCTACAAGTACAGATACGCAGTATTTT
>TRBJ2-7|.|TRBV13|TRBD1
CASSQTGQRAYEQYF
TGTGCCAGCAGCCAAACGGGACAGCGTGCCTACGAGCAGTACTTC
>TRBJ1-5|few|TRBV6-1|.
CASSGRTPWGNQPQHF
TGTGCCAGCAGCGGCCGTACCCCATGGGGCAATCAGCCCCAGCATTTT
>TRBJ2-1|.|TRBV5-1|.
CASSLIQEQQFF
TGCGCCAGCAGCTTGATTCAGGAACAACAGTTCTTC
>TRBJ2-1|few|TRBV30|.
CAWDRSGTSYNEQFF
TGTGCCTGGGACCGAAGCGGGACATCCTACAATGAGCAGTTCTTC
>TRBJ1-1|many|TRBV11-3|TRBD1
CASSLRGQVAFF
TGTGCCAGCAGCTTGAGGGGGCAGGTAGCTTTCTTT
>TRBJ2-4|.|TRBV25-1|TRBD1
CASSSDRAGAKNIQYF
TGTGCCAGCAGCTCGGACAGGGCAGGGGCCAAAAACATTCAGTACTTC
>TRBJ2-1|.|TRBV21-1|.
CASSKAWNKSKGNEQFF
TGTGCCAGCAGCAAAGCCTGGAACAAGTCAAAAGGGAATGAGCAGTTCTTC
>TRBJ2-7|many|TRBV4-1|TRBD1
CASSLGTGGNEQYF
TGCGCCAGCAGCCTAGGGACAGGGGGAAACGAGCAGTACTTC
>TRBJ1-3|.|TRBV9|.
CASSVDGGRNTIYF
TGTGCCAGCAGCGTAGACGGGGGCCGGAACACCATATATTTT
>TRBJ1-3|many|TRBV27|.
CASSPRGPRNTIYF
TGTGCCAGCAGTCCCCGAGGACCAAGAAACACCATATATTTT